The 19 T cell receptor beta chains below all came from one sample that was sequenced in a study of T-cell reconstitution after alpha-beta-depleted transplantation in children. A TCRbeta library incorporating unique molecular identifiers was prepared. TCRdb analysed the PCR reads with MiXCR anew, one entry per CDR3 protein. This table holds roughly 300,000 distinct CDR3 sequences, 9.9% found once. The sequencing used PBMCs from the stem cell graft donor, collected from the stem cell graft. The receptors were gathered from a human donor who donated a stem cell graft to a child with SCID.

Only a few counts were recorded for this clonotype. The chain is built from TRBV4-1 and TRBJ2-7; 7 bases match TRBD1. This CDR3 is 14 amino acids long. Germline V gives CDR1 MGHRA, CDR2 YSYEKL. V was clipped by 4 bases and J by 2 bases; unmatched bases: 5. This CDR3 reads CASSPGQITYEQYF. CDR3 nucleotide sequence: TGCGCCAGCAGCCCGGGACAGATCACCTACGAGCAGTACTTC.

A word on this clonotype: A read error may be the cause here, since a much bigger clone is one base away. The J gene is TRBJ2-5, the V gene TRBV25-1; D remains ambiguous. The V end lost 1 base, the J end lost 3 bases, and 12 bases lay between the germline ends. CDR1 and CDR2 from the germline V gene are MGHDK and SYGVNS. The CDR3 has 15 amino acids. Written as DNA, the CDR3 is TGTGCCAGCAGTGAATTCTGGCAGGATGAAGAGACCCAGTACTTC. Amino acid sequence: CASSEFWQDEETQYF.

This chain joins TRBV19 and TRBJ2-3, with D unclear. Trimming took 3 bases from V and 4 from J, leaving 8 bases between them. Germline CDR1 LNHDA, CDR2 SQIVND (reference sequence). CDR3 length equals 13 residues. The CDR3 sequence: CASSISVADTQYF. CDR3 coding DNA: TGTGCCAGTAGTATCTCAGTGGCAGATACGCAGTATTTT.

This clonotype was seen ten or more times. V gene TRBV9 combines with J gene TRBJ1-1; no clear D gene. Looked up from germline, CDR1 is SGDLS and CDR2 is YYNGEE. V lost 1 base and J 5 bases, leaving 9 bases between the germline ends. The CDR3 contains 13 residues. The CDR3 reads CASSVSAWTEAFF. The DNA of the CDR3 is TGTGCCAGCAGCGTATCGGCCTGGACTGAAGCTTTCTTT.

J is TRBJ1-1 and V is TRBV9; D unresolved. V was pared by 2 bases and J by 3 bases, with 8 bases between. CDR1 SGDLS and CDR2 YYNGEE come from the germline V gene. The CDR3 has 13 amino acids. The CDR3 bases are TGTGCCAGCAGCGTTGAAGGGTACACTGAAGCTTTCTTT. Translated, it gives CASSVEGYTEAFF.

V gene TRBV20-1 combines with J gene TRBJ1-5; D is possibly TRBD1 (6 bases). Germline V gives CDR1 DFQATT, CDR2 SNEGSKA (reference sequence). Trimming stripped 4 bases from V and 6 bases from J, with 10 bases between. This CDR3 is built from 12 residues. The CDR3 nucleotides are TGCAGTGCTACCGGGGGCCCTCAGCCCCAGCATTTT. Its translation: CSATGGPQPQHF.

In this sample, this clonotype turned up many times. The chain combines TRBV20-1 with TRBJ1-3; D is unresolved. CDR1 is DFQATT and CDR2 is SNEGSKA in the germline V gene (reference sequence). V gave up 4 bases and J gave up 0 bases, with 10 bases separating them. The CDR3 has 14 amino acids. The CDR3 DNA reads as TGCAGTGCTAACGACGTGAACTCTGGAAACACCATATATTTT. Translating gives CSANDVNSGNTIYF.

In this sample, this clonotype turned up many times. The CDR3 DNA reads TGTGCCTCCTCCGGGACTCCGGGGGATACGCAGTATTTT. Its protein is CASSGTPGDTQYF. The chain combines TRBV24-1 with TRBJ2-3, with a possible D match to TRBD2 (6 bases). V was cut by 12 bases and J by 6 bases, with 18 bases left in between. CDR1 is KGHDR, CDR2 SFDVKD, per germline. CDR3 length equals 13 residues.

V gene TRBV7-8 combines with J gene TRBJ2-1, with 9 bases aligning to TRBD2. This CDR3 contains 17 residues. V gave up 0 bases and J gave up 3 bases; unmatched junction bases: 6. Germline lookup yields CDR1 SGHVS and CDR2 FQNEAQ. The CDR3 sequence: CASSLAMGTSLYNEQFF. The CDR3, as DNA: TGTGCCAGCAGCTTAGCGATGGGGACTAGCCTCTACAATGAGCAGTTCTTC.

This clonotype was detected a few times. The chain recombines TRBV24-1 with TRBJ1-5; 9 nucleotides match TRBD1. J was trimmed by 3 bases and V by 7 bases; bases with no gene match: 6. Germline loops: CDR1 KGHDR, CDR2 SFDVKD. This CDR3 comprises 15 residues. The CDR3 reads CATRAGTGNNQPQHF. The DNA of the CDR3 is TGTGCCACCAGAGCCGGGACAGGGAACAATCAGCCCCAGCATTTT.

This clonotype was seen ten or more times. The rearrangement links TRBV27 to TRBJ1-1; 7 bases fit TRBD1. The V and J ends lost 4 bases and 5 bases, in that order; junction bases with no gene match: 10. This CDR3 spans 15 amino acids. The germline V gene has CDR1 MNHEY and CDR2 SMNVEV (reference sequence). The CDR3 loop reads CASSSLGRGGTEAFF. CDR3 coding DNA: TGTGCCAGCAGTTCATTGGGCAGGGGGGGGACTGAAGCTTTCTTT.

As to this clonotype: A much larger clone is a single base away; this may be a read error. The genes are TRBV6-5 and TRBJ2-3, with a tentative D call TRBD1 (6 bases). The CDR3 runs to 17 residues. Germline V CDR1 and CDR2: MNHEY, SVGAGI. V was cut by 0 bases and J by 6 bases, with 19 bases left in between. The CDR3 region has the DNA TGTGCCAGCAGTTACTCTCCATGGCAAGGGGGAATTGATACGCAGTATTTT. Translated: CASSYSPWQGGIDTQYF.

This rearrangement joins TRBV4-1 to TRBJ2-7, with a tentative D call TRBD1 (6 bases). The germline V gene encodes CDR1 MGHRA and CDR2 YSYEKL. Trimming removed 0 bases from V and 5 bases from J, with 14 bases in between. CDR3 length: 15 amino acids. The CDR3 loop is CASSQDSGEGNEQYF. The CDR3 DNA reads as TGCGCCAGCAGCCAAGATTCAGGGGAAGGTAACGAGCAGTACTTC.

This chain connects TRBV5-1 to TRBJ2-7; 8 bases line up with TRBD1. Germline V gene lookup returns CDR1 SGHRS and CDR2 YFSETQ. Trimming at V came to 4 bases and at J to 4 bases, leaving 10 bases not matched to a gene. The CDR3 consists of 15 residues. The CDR3 is CASSQGQGRQYEQYF. CDR3 DNA: TGCGCCAGCAGCCAAGGACAGGGCAGGCAGTACGAGCAGTACTTC.

Ten or more counts support this clonotype. The V and J genes are TRBV12-3 or TRBV12-4 and TRBJ2-7; the D gene could be TRBD1 or TRBD2 (5 bases each). The V gene lost 3 bases and the J gene lost 7 bases, with 16 bases spanning the gap. The CDR3 consists of 14 residues. In DNA, the CDR3 is TGTGCCAGCAGTTTTCGGGGCAGGGTGGAAGAGCAGTACTTC. This codes for CASSFRGRVEEQYF.

The sample holds a few counts of this clonotype. The rearrangement links TRBV6-2 or TRBV6-3 to TRBJ1-3; D is uncertain. CDR3 length: 14 amino acids. Trimming stripped 10 bases from V and 1 base from J, with 14 bases between. Germline CDR1 is MNHEY and CDR2 is SVGEGT. The CDR3 region is CATRTGGSGNTIYF. CDR3 in DNA: TGTGCCACCCGGACGGGAGGTTCTGGAAACACCATATATTTT.

This clonotype has at least ten counts. This chain connects TRBV12-3 or TRBV12-4 to TRBJ1-2; D may be TRBD1 (6 bases). This CDR3 spans 14 amino acids. V was cut by 3 bases and J by 2 bases, with 10 bases left in between. This chain's CDR3 is CASSLAQGNYGYTF. CDR3 DNA: TGTGCCAGCAGTTTGGCACAGGGAAACTATGGCTACACCTTC.

This clonotype was seen a handful of times. The rearrangement joins TRBV6-5 to TRBJ2-7, with D possibly being TRBD1 (6 bases). Germline values: CDR1 MNHEY, CDR2 SVGAGI. CDR3 length: 14 residues. The V and J ends lost 4 bases and 5 bases respectively, with 15 bases between them. CDR3 sequence: CASSSGTRADEQYF. Here the CDR3 DNA reads TGTGCCAGCAGTTCCGGGACAAGGGCTGACGAGCAGTACTTC.

Judged by abundance, this clonotype is medium-sized (0.01 to 0.1%). The chain is built from TRBV7-8 and TRBJ2-7; D is perhaps TRBD1 or TRBD2 (5 bases each). The CDR3 loop spans 17 amino acids. The ends were cut back, 1 base at V and 0 bases at J, with 16 bases in the middle. Germline V gene data show CDR1 as SGHVS and CDR2 as FQNEAQ. The DNA of the CDR3 is TGTGCCAGCAGCTTAGTACATTGGGGAGACAGCTCCTACGAGCAGTACTTC. Residues: CASSLVHWGDSSYEQYF.